This T cell receptor beta chain was observed in a study of CD8 T cells in Susac syndrome. Turning to the study itself: Among the sequenced Susac syndrome patients, roughly 6 had active disease while eight were in remission.

Patients with Susac syndrome met diagnostic criteria that were recently defined for definite or probable disease. FACS was used to enrich TEMRA cells, whereas the CD8+ and CD4+ T cells were obtained by negative isolation. An input of about 0.5 to 1 ug of RNA was subjected to reverse transcription using random hexamers. Amplification of TCR beta CDR3 used immunoSEQ multiplex PCR across 54 Vbeta and 13 Jbeta. A single record per CDR3 protein comes from TCRdb applying MiXCR to the immunoSEQ multiplex PCR reads. Of 170,000 or so distinct CDR3 sequences in the sample, about 93% were seen once. Sequencing was done on a sample of CD4+ T cells from PBMCs. The receptor's source is a human donor with Susac syndrome.

The CDR3: CASSEVDTQYF. Here the CDR3 DNA reads TGTGCCAGCAGTGAGGTAGATACGCAGTATTTT. The chain carries TRBV25-1 and TRBJ2-3; D remains ambiguous. CDR3 length: 11 amino acids. Germline V gives CDR1 MGHDK, CDR2 SYGVNS. The V gene lost 3 bases and the J gene lost 5 bases, with 3 bases spanning the gap.